This T cell receptor beta chain was recovered during a study of PD-1 blockade in classical Hodgkin lymphoma. Overall study: Intravenous infusions of nivolumab 3 mg/kg reached patients every 2 weeks.

The method was immunoSEQ multiplex PCR; TCRdb's version includes in-frame clones alone and lacks a portion of them. The table has about 46,000 clones, around three quarters seen once; the top ten hold about 20%. The CDR3 contains 13 residues. As for this clone: The antigen is not known.

All patients relapsed after autologous stem cell transplantation, and brentuximab vedotin exposure varied. General observations from the study: Exclusion applied to patients who initiated nivolumab less than 1 year following ASCT. Newly diagnosed patients had baseline TCR diversity that was reportedly lower than that of healthy donors.

The sequenced sample was peripheral blood mononuclear cells (PBMCs), obtained before the second cycle of nivolumab. The chain is built from TRBV21-1 and TRBJ2-1; TRBD1 is the table's D call and was not checked against the DNA. TRBV21-1 is an annotated pseudogene. The receptor comes from a human donor with classical Hodgkin lymphoma. The CDR3 bases are TGTGCCAGCAGACTGGACAGCAACAATGAGCAGTTCTTC. Protein: CASRLDSNNEQFF.